This TCR beta chain was obtained from a study of blood T cells in healthy people across ages. Study outcomes and limitations: Per-million-T-cell TCR beta diversity fell roughly linearly with age. The CMV status of each donor remained undetermined, and this could have confounded shifts in expanded clonotypes. TCR beta diversity was tightly associated with the proportion of naive T cells.

Germline loops: CDR1 DFQATT, CDR2 SNEGSKA (reference sequence). CDR3 length equals 11 residues. V was pared by 5 bases and J by 8 bases, with 10 bases between. Worth noting for this clonotype: Its antigen is currently unknown.

A second about 7 to 11 cycle PCR used barcoded and J-beta primers. TCRdb independently ran MiXCR on the 5' RACE reads; one entry per CDR3 protein. Among 1,500,000 or so distinct CDR3 sequences listed, approximately 43% were seen once. Each sample provided at least 5 micrograms of extracted total RNA. This TCR derives from a woman aged 18-35 years in good health. This chain joins TRBV20-1 and TRBJ2-1; D unclear. The sequenced material came from blood. The DNA for the CDR3 is TGCAGTGCTGACGACACGCATGAGCAGTTCTTC. Translation: CSADDTHEQFF.